The 28 T cell receptor beta chains below all came from one sample that was sequenced in a study of Ad26.COV2.S vaccination and SARS-CoV-2 variants. This table comes from immunoSEQ multiplex PCR, and its TCRdb copy is limited to in-frame clones, with some not included. The sample gives approximately 500,000 clones, 87% of which show up once; 10% to 15% is in the top ten. As to treatment: roughly 18 received Ad26.COV2.S at low or high dose, single or two shots; about 5 received placebo; per-sample allocation not given. Collection of the samples took place on day 63 after the first injection of vaccine or placebo. This material consisted of peripheral blood, taken in a trial of Ad26.COV2.S vaccine versus placebo. The origin of the receptors is a person aged 18-60 years who received the Ad26.COV2.S COVID-19 vaccine or a placebo.

This clone was observed a single time. The chain links TRBV28 to TRBJ1-6; D not certain. The ends were cut back, 3 bases at V and 6 bases at J, with 6 bases in the middle. Germline V CDR1 and CDR2: MDHEN, SYDVKM. This CDR3 contains 13 residues. The CDR3 here is CASSFRSNSPLHF. Here the CDR3 DNA reads TGTGCCAGCAGTTTCCGCAGTAATTCACCCCTCCACTTT.

This chain connects TRBV27 to TRBJ1-5; D perhaps matches TRBD1 (5 bases). From germline, CDR1 is MNHEY and CDR2 SMNVEV (reference sequence). This CDR3 is 19 amino acids long. V lost 3 bases and J 0 bases, leaving 21 bases between the germline ends. CDR3 amino acids: CASSFSAAGVANSNQPQHF. The CDR3 region has the DNA TGTGCCAGCAGTTTTTCGGCGGCGGGGGTGGCAAATAGCAATCAGCCCCAGCATTTT.

CDR3 DNA: TGTGCCAGCAGCCTGGGGACAGGGCAAATTCAAGAGACCCAGTACTTC. It codes for CASSLGTGQIQETQYF. The chain is built from TRBV5-6 and TRBJ2-5; TRBD1 matches at 9 bases. In germline, CDR1 is SGHDT, CDR2 YYEEEE. The CDR3 contains 16 residues. V shed 4 bases, J shed 2 bases, and the junction held 9 bases outside the gene matches.

The gene calls are TRBV15 and TRBJ1-2; TRBD1 aligns across 11 bases. CDR1 is LNHNV, CDR2 YYDKDF, per germline (reference sequence). V was pared by 3 bases and J by 8 bases, with 5 bases of the junction left unmatched. CDR3 size: 14 residues. CDR3 bases: TGTGCCACCAGCAGCGGACAGGGGGCGCAGGGCTACACCTTC. This sequence encodes CATSSGQGAQGYTF.

This chain joins TRBV30 and TRBJ1-1, with D perhaps matching TRBD1 (6 bases). This CDR3 spans 13 amino acids. Trimming took off 4 bases at V and 11 bases at J, with 20 bases between the two ends. Germline CDR1 GTSNPN, CDR2 SVGIG (reference sequence). CDR3 nucleotide sequence: TGTGCCTGGACCGGGGGCCGGGGCAACTGGGCTTTCTTT. It specifies CAWTGGRGNWAFF.

This clone was counted once. The CDR3 DNA follows: TGTGCCAGCAGCGTAGAGCTAGTTCTATCTCAAGAGCAGTTCTTC. Encoded protein: CASSVELVLSQEQFF. V usage is TRBV9 and J usage is TRBJ2-1; D uncertain. This CDR3 spans 15 amino acids. The germline V and J ends were trimmed by 0 bases and 10 bases, with 17 bases remaining between them. Germline V lookup: CDR1 SGDLS, CDR2 YYNGEE.

The chain couples TRBV5-4 to TRBJ2-7; the D gene is possibly TRBD1 (5 bases). The germline V and J ends were trimmed by 0 bases and 12 bases, with 16 bases remaining between them. This CDR3 comprises 13 residues. Germline loops: CDR1 SGHNT, CDR2 YYREEE (reference sequence). The CDR3 nucleotides are TGTGCCAGCAGCTTGGGTTGGGATGGGGCCGGGTACTTC. Translation: CASSLGWDGAGYF.

J is TRBJ2-7 and V is TRBV6-2 or TRBV6-3; 14 bases are a match to TRBD2. Germline CDR1 MNHEY, CDR2 SVGEGT. J was trimmed by 3 bases and V by 6 bases; bases with no gene match: 7. There are 16 residues in the CDR3. The CDR3 region is CASSQGTSGSLYEQYF. The CDR3 DNA follows: TGTGCCAGCAGCCAGGGGACTAGCGGGAGTCTCTACGAGCAGTACTTC.

The chain carries TRBV10-2 and TRBJ2-2, with 7 positions matching TRBD1. The CDR3 sequence is 15 residues long. With 1 base clipped from V and 5 bases from J, the junction kept 4 bases outside the gene matches. Germline V gives CDR1 WSHSY, CDR2 SAAADI. The DNA for the CDR3 is TGCGCCAGCAGTGAGTACCGGGACAGAACCGGGGAGCTGTTTTTT. Protein product: CASSEYRDRTGELFF.

V gene TRBV9 combines with J gene TRBJ2-3; D is uncertain. The CDR3 spans 15 residues. Deletions cut 0 bases from V and 2 bases from J, with 10 bases between. CDR1 is SGDLS and CDR2 is YYNGEE in the germline V gene. The CDR3 reads CASSVVGTSTDTQYF. In DNA, the CDR3 is TGTGCCAGCAGCGTAGTTGGAACATCCACAGATACGCAGTATTTT.

V gene TRBV7-2 combines with J gene TRBJ2-7, with a weak D call TRBD2 (6 bases). Germline lookup yields CDR1 SGHTA and CDR2 FQGNSA. Trimming stripped 6 bases from V and 10 bases from J, with 16 bases between. This CDR3 comprises 12 residues. Here the CDR3 DNA reads TGTGCCAGCAGGGGCGGCGGGAAGGAACAGTACTTC. It translates to CASRGGGKEQYF.

The chain recombines TRBV5-6 with TRBJ2-7; a weak D match, TRBD2 (5 bases). The CDR3 sequence is 15 residues long. Germline V lookup: CDR1 SGHDT, CDR2 YYEEEE. Trimming pared 0 bases from V and 0 bases from J, leaving 10 bases between. The CDR3 loop reads CASSLGRGASYEQYF. Here the CDR3 DNA reads TGTGCCAGCAGCTTGGGACGGGGAGCCTCCTACGAGCAGTACTTC. The whole variable domain, filled in from reference TRBV5-6 and TRBJ2-7, reads DAGVTQSPTHLIKTRGQQVTLRCSPKSGHDTVSWYQQALGQGPQFIFQYYEEEERQRGNFPDRFSGHQFPNYSSELNVNALLLGDSALYLCASSLGRGASYEQYFGPGTRLTVT.

This chain uses TRBV19 with TRBJ2-1; D not resolved. The CDR3 extends over 14 amino acids. Looked up from germline, CDR1 is LNHDA and CDR2 is SQIVND (reference sequence). V lost 7 bases to trimming and J lost 6 bases, with 16 bases between them. The CDR3 DNA reads TGTGCCAGTAACAAAATTTACTCCCCCAATGAGCAGTTCTTC. This translates into CASNKIYSPNEQFF.

This clone was counted between two and nine times. The chain links TRBV5-1 to TRBJ1-3, with D possibly TRBD1 on 5 matching bases. The germline V gene has CDR1 SGHRS and CDR2 YFSETQ. The CDR3 runs 16 residues. The V gene lost 0 bases and the J gene lost 0 bases, with 10 bases spanning the gap. The CDR3 protein is CASSLGPGISGNTIYF. The CDR3 nucleotides read TGCGCCAGCAGCTTGGGTCCAGGGATCTCTGGAAACACCATATATTTT. The full variable domain, rest sourced from reference TRBV5-1 and TRBJ1-3, is KAGVTQTPRYLIKTRGQQVTLSCSPISGHRSVSWYQQTPGQGLQFLFEYFSETQRNKGNFPGRFSGRQFSNSRSEMNVSTLELGDSALYLCASSLGPGISGNTIYFGEGSWLTVV.

This clone appeared a few times. The chain is built from TRBV19 and TRBJ1-5; D is ambiguous. The CDR3 has 14 amino acids. Trimming left V 5 bases short and J 0 bases short, with 8 bases between. CDR1 and CDR2 (germline): LNHDA, SQIVND (reference sequence). CDR3 region: CASSGRNSNQPQHF. The CDR3 region has the DNA TGTGCCAGTAGTGGAAGAAATAGCAATCAGCCCCAGCATTTT. The full variable domain, rest sourced from reference TRBV19 and TRBJ1-5, is DGGITQSPKYLFRKEGQNVTLSCEQNLNHDAMYWYRQDPGQGLRLIYYSQIVNDFQKGDIAEGYSVSREKKESFPLTVTSAQKNPTAFYLCASSGRNSNQPQHFGDGTRLSIL.

This sequence joins TRBV7-3 and TRBJ2-1, with D possibly TRBD1 on 5 matching bases. The CDR3 runs 14 residues. The germline V gene has CDR1 SGHTA and CDR2 FQGTGA. The V end was cut by 2 bases, the J end by 6 bases, with 11 bases between. CDR3 coding DNA: TGTGCCAGCAGCTTATTAGGCAGGGCCAATGAGCAGTTCTTC. This encodes CASSLLGRANEQFF.

The chain is built from TRBV18 and TRBJ2-2; D is possibly TRBD2 (6 bases). This CDR3 spans 16 amino acids. V was pared by 2 bases and J by 6 bases, with 16 bases between. Germline CDR1 reads KGHSH; CDR2 reads LQKENI. In DNA, the CDR3 is TGTGCCAGCTCACCAGGCGAAACAGGAGGGTCCGGGGAGCTGTTTTTT. The encoded protein is CASSPGETGGSGELFF.

The gene calls are TRBV10-3 and TRBJ2-7, with TRBD2 as a possible D gene (5 bases). Per germline, CDR1 ENHRY and CDR2 SYGVKD. CDR3 length: 18 residues. V was cut by 4 bases and J by 4 bases, with 26 bases left in between. In nucleotides, the CDR3 is TGTGCCATCAGTGGCCCGGGGAAATCAGGTCCGAACCTATACGAGCAGTACTTC. This gives the protein CAISGPGKSGPNLYEQYF.

V and J are TRBV9 and TRBJ1-2; a possible D gene is TRBD1 (6 bases). Trimming left V 4 bases short and J 4 bases short, with 20 bases between. This CDR3 comprises 16 residues. From germline, CDR1 is SGDLS and CDR2 YYNGEE. In DNA, the CDR3 is TGTGCCAGCAGCTCCCTAAGGACAGTTGTGGGCTATGGCTACACCTTC. Translated: CASSSLRTVVGYGYTF.

The chain uses TRBV7-9 and TRBJ2-7; D is unresolved. Germline V CDR1 and CDR2: SEHNR, FQNEAQ (reference sequence). CDR3 length: 13 amino acids. With 8 bases removed from V and 5 bases from J, the gap between germline ends came to 16 bases. The CDR3 DNA reads TGTGCCAGCCGGGTTGAGAGTGGCAACGAGCAGTACTTC. Translated: CASRVESGNEQYF.

The V call is TRBV18, the J call TRBJ1-2; D gene ambiguous. Germline values: CDR1 KGHSH, CDR2 LQKENI. V gave up 3 bases and J gave up 5 bases, with 13 bases separating them. The CDR3 spans 14 residues. The CDR3 loop reads CASSPPGVLYGYTF. CDR3 DNA sequence: TGTGCCAGCTCACCCCCAGGAGTCCTATATGGCTACACCTTC. Variable domain in full (rest from reference TRBV18 and TRBJ1-2): NAGVMQNPRHLVRRRGQEARLRCSPMKGHSHVYWYRQLPEEGLKFMVYLQKENIIDESGMPKERFSAEFPKEGPSILRIQQVVRGDSAAYFCASSPPGVLYGYTFGSGTRLTVV.

In the case of this clone: The identical CDR3 is also encoded by other nucleotide sequences in the sample. The gene calls are TRBV28 and TRBJ1-1, with a weak D call TRBD1 (5 bases). Germline CDR1 is MDHEN and CDR2 is SYDVKM. V lost 5 bases and J 5 bases, leaving 12 bases between the germline ends. The CDR3 is 13 amino acids. CDR3 loop: CASSPGGGTEAFF. In nucleotides, the CDR3 is TGTGCCAGCAGTCCCGGGGGGGGGACTGAAGCTTTCTTT.

This chain connects TRBV28 to TRBJ2-4; 8 positions match TRBD1. The trim removed 6 bases at V and 7 bases at J, leaving 5 bases unmatched. CDR1 is MDHEN, CDR2 SYDVKM, per germline. The CDR3 loop spans 13 amino acids. This CDR3 reads CASRGTGSNIQYF. As DNA, the CDR3 is TGTGCCAGCAGGGGGACAGGATCGAACATTCAGTACTTC.

Of note for this clone: A junction end diverges from the germline sequence, so it may reflect a read error. The chain is built from TRBV5-1 and TRBJ2-7; D is possibly TRBD1 (6 bases). Germline CDR1 and CDR2: SGHRS and YFSETQ. The CDR3 runs 13 residues. The CDR3 protein is CASSPVTGYDLTF. The DNA of the CDR3 is TGCGCCAGCAGCCCCGTAACAGGGTACGACCTAACTTTC.

This clone was seen only once. J is TRBJ2-5 and V is TRBV5-6; 14 bases match TRBD2. This CDR3 has 18 residues. J was trimmed by 0 bases and V by 5 bases; bases with no gene match: 9. Germline V lookup: CDR1 SGHDT, CDR2 YYEEEE. CDR3 nucleotide sequence: TGTGCCAGCAGTGATCTGGGACTAGCGGGGGTGTACCAAGAGACCCAGTACTTC. This codes for CASSDLGLAGVYQETQYF.

The rearrangement joins TRBV28 to TRBJ2-6; tentative D call: TRBD1 (6 bases). Germline V CDR1 and CDR2: MDHEN, SYDVKM. This CDR3 has 17 residues. Between the trimmed V and J ends, which lost 5 bases and 0 bases, there was a span of 14 bases. CDR3 residues: CASSPGTIPSGANVLTF. The CDR3 DNA sequence: TGTGCCAGCAGTCCGGGGACAATACCCTCTGGGGCCAACGTCCTGACTTTC.

The chain links TRBV7-2 to TRBJ2-1; 8 nucleotides line up with TRBD2. V shed 5 bases, J shed 7 bases, and the junction held 13 bases outside the gene matches. CDR3 length: 16 amino acids. CDR1 is SGHTA, CDR2 FQGNSA, per germline. The CDR3 DNA reads TGTGCCAGCAGCCCCGAGGGACTAGTTGCGGGGAATGAGCAGTTCTTC. It encodes CASSPEGLVAGNEQFF.

The chain recombines TRBV19 with TRBJ1-1, with D possibly being TRBD1 (5 bases). The CDR3 length is 15 residues. V was pared by 8 bases and J by 0 bases, with 16 bases between. Looked up from germline, CDR1 is LNHDA and CDR2 is SQIVND (reference sequence). CDR3 region: CASDPAGGVNTEAFF. The CDR3 bases are TGTGCCAGTGATCCGGCTGGGGGAGTGAACACTGAAGCTTTCTTT.